Below, 24 T cell receptor beta chains from the same sample are listed, as sequenced in a study of shared clonotypes between healthy human individuals. TCRdb's copy holds only in-frame clones and misses some; the assay was immunoSEQ multiplex PCR. Found here are 640,000 or so clones, approximately 79% of them singletons; the top ten hold under 2%. Material for sequencing was memory CD4+ T cells sorted from blood. As for subset: CD45RA-negative fraction. These receptors were taken from a woman aged 25 to 39 in good health.

This clone was observed a few times. The gene calls are TRBV19 and TRBJ2-5; the D is unclear. Trimming removed 6 bases at V and 5 bases at J, with 10 bases between. Germline V gene lookup returns CDR1 LNHDA and CDR2 SQIVND (reference sequence). The CDR3 loop spans 12 amino acids. DNA for the CDR3: TGTGCCAGTAGCCCGGTGGGGGAGACCCAGTACTTC. Its protein product is CASSPVGETQYF.

Note on this clone: Within the sample, other DNA sequences also encode this same CDR3. The chain combines TRBV27 with TRBJ2-7; 9 nucleotides agree with TRBD2. This CDR3 comprises 15 residues. J gave up 4 bases and V 0 bases, and 4 bases lay outside the gene matches. CDR1 is MNHEY, CDR2 SMNVEV, per germline (reference sequence). CDR3 sequence reads: CASSLSAGGPYEQYF. DNA of the CDR3: TGTGCCAGCAGTTTATCTGCGGGAGGGCCGTACGAGCAGTACTTC.

The gene calls are TRBV6-1 and TRBJ2-1; TRBD1 aligns across 7 bases. CDR1 and CDR2 (germline): MNHNS, SASEGT. This CDR3 has 13 residues. V was pared by 6 bases and J by 8 bases, with 7 bases of the junction left unmatched. The CDR3 loop reads CASSVKQGDEQFF. As DNA, the CDR3 is TGTGCCAGCAGCGTAAAGCAGGGGGATGAGCAGTTCTTC.

J is TRBJ2-1 and V is TRBV6-5; 9 positions agree with TRBD1. V gave up 6 bases and J gave up 7 bases; unmatched junction bases: 4. This CDR3 contains 13 residues. Germline assignment: CDR1 MNHEY and CDR2 SVGAGI. Here the CDR3 DNA reads TGTGCCAGCAGACGGACAGGGGTAAATGAGCAGTTCTTC. Translation: CASRRTGVNEQFF.

The J gene is TRBJ2-3, the V gene TRBV28, with 8 bases aligning to TRBD1. Germline V gene lookup returns CDR1 MDHEN and CDR2 SYDVKM. V shed 10 bases, J shed 5 bases, and the junction held 17 bases outside the gene matches. The CDR3 has 16 residues. CDR3 protein: CATCPHQGAYRDTQYF. The CDR3 region has the DNA TGTGCCACCTGCCCTCACCAGGGGGCGTATAGAGATACGCAGTATTTT.

This clone was found once. The V call is TRBV6-1, the J call TRBJ1-3, with D unresolved. V gave up 4 bases and J gave up 2 bases, with 6 bases separating them. This CDR3 comprises 13 residues. CDR1 is MNHNS, CDR2 SASEGT, per germline. CDR3 residues: CASSGSAGNTIYF. CDR3 DNA sequence: TGTGCCAGCAGTGGGTCCGCTGGAAACACCATATATTTT.

This chain connects TRBV19 to TRBJ1-1; tentatively, D is TRBD1 (5 bases). The germline V and J ends were trimmed by 5 bases and 4 bases, with 14 bases remaining between them. CDR1 and CDR2 from the germline V gene are LNHDA and SQIVND (reference sequence). The CDR3 contains 14 residues. CDR3 in amino acids: CASSDPGRGTEAFF. For the CDR3, the DNA is TGTGCCAGTAGTGATCCGGGGAGGGGCACTGAAGCTTTCTTT.

V and J are TRBV27 and TRBJ2-7, with 8 bases aligning to TRBD2. Trimming took 5 bases from V and 1 from J; bases not matched to a gene: 4. This CDR3 has 14 residues. CDR1 and CDR2 (germline): MNHEY, SMNVEV (reference sequence). CDR3 amino acids: CASSKVAGSYEQYF. In DNA form, the CDR3 reads TGTGCCAGCAGTAAGGTAGCGGGATCCTACGAGCAGTACTTC.

This clone was counted between two and nine times. The chain recombines TRBV5-4 with TRBJ1-2, with 7 positions matching TRBD1. Germline values: CDR1 SGHNT, CDR2 YYREEE (reference sequence). This CDR3 has 16 residues. V lost 4 bases and J lost 4; bases outside the gene matches: 13. CDR3 loop: CASSPGRDRPSYGYTF. The CDR3 nucleotides read TGTGCCAGCAGCCCGGGCCGGGACAGACCATCCTATGGCTACACCTTC.

J is TRBJ2-1 and V is TRBV11-3; no firm D call. The germline V gene has CDR1 SGHNT and CDR2 YENEEA. V was cut by 3 bases and J by 5 bases, with 5 bases left in between. The CDR3 covers 12 residues. The CDR3 DNA reads as TGTGCCAGCAGCTTCTCTAACAATGAGCAGTTCTTC. It is translated as CASSFSNNEQFF. The complete variable domain, with remaining parts taken from reference TRBV11-3 and TRBJ2-1, reads EAGVVQSPRYKIIEKKQPVAFWCNPISGHNTLYWYLQNLGQGPELLIRYENEEAVDDSQLPKDRFSAERLKGVDSTLKIQPAELGDSAVYLCASSFSNNEQFFGPGTRLTVL.

This rearrangement joins TRBV27 to TRBJ2-3; TRBD2 aligns across 16 bases. CDR1 MNHEY and CDR2 SMNVEV come from the germline V gene (reference sequence). The CDR3 totals 21 residues. The ends lost 3 bases at V and 7 bases at J; junction bases unmatched: 19. The CDR3 DNA follows: TGTGCCAGCAGTTTGCCCGGGACTAGCGGGAGGGCTGCTGTGGTAAGAAATACGCAGTATTTT. Encoded protein: CASSLPGTSGRAAVVRNTQYF.

The gene calls are TRBV19 and TRBJ2-1; D not certain. The V gene's germline CDR1 is LNHDA and CDR2 SQIVND (reference sequence). Deletions cut 8 bases from V and 5 bases from J, with 10 bases between. CDR3 length: 12 residues. CDR3 nucleotides: TGTGCCAGTGGTACTCGACACAATGAGCAGTTCTTC. Translating gives CASGTRHNEQFF.

The rearrangement links TRBV10-2 to TRBJ1-2; D not resolved. Germline V gene sequence: CDR1 WSHSY, CDR2 SAAADI. This CDR3 comprises 13 residues. The V end was cut by 7 bases, the J end by 2 bases, with 11 bases between. The CDR3 sequence: CASKGYQNYGYTF. CDR3 nucleotides: TGCGCCAGCAAGGGTTACCAGAACTATGGCTACACCTTC.

The chain uses TRBV10-2 and TRBJ2-5; D might be TRBD1 or TRBD2, each matching 5 bases. The germline gives CDR1 WSHSY, CDR2 SAAADI. Trimming shortened V by 0 bases and J by 1 base, and 9 bases separated the two germline ends. This CDR3 is built from 15 residues. Here the CDR3 DNA reads TGCGCCAGCAGTGAGTCGGGGACCTCCCAAGAGACCCAGTACTTC. Translation gives CASSESGTSQETQYF.

J is TRBJ1-2 and V is TRBV6-6; tentative D call: TRBD1 (5 bases). The CDR3 totals 13 residues. The germline gives CDR1 MNHNY, CDR2 SVGAGI (reference sequence). Trimming removed 9 bases at V and 0 bases at J, with 11 bases between. In DNA form, the CDR3 reads TGTGCCAGTGACGGGGGAGCTAACTATGGCTACACCTTC. It codes for CASDGGANYGYTF.

This clone was recorded a few times. This rearrangement joins TRBV27 to TRBJ2-5; D may correspond to TRBD1 or TRBD2 (6 bases each). Trimming removed 0 bases from V and 5 bases from J, with 16 bases in between. Germline V gene sequence: CDR1 MNHEY, CDR2 SMNVEV (reference sequence). The length of the CDR3 is 16 residues. CDR3 in amino acids: CASSLSWGASRETQYF. The CDR3 nucleotides are TGTGCCAGCAGTTTATCGTGGGGGGCGTCTAGGGAGACCCAGTACTTC.

The chain is built from TRBV7-9 and TRBJ2-3, with D unclear. The CDR3 runs 16 residues. Trimming shortened V by 0 bases and J by 2 bases, and 12 bases separated the two germline ends. Germline assignment: CDR1 SEHNR and CDR2 FQNEAQ (reference sequence). The CDR3 DNA reads TGTGCCAGCAGCTTAGCGCGGCAGGCGGCCACAGATACGCAGTATTTT. Translation gives CASSLARQAATDTQYF.

The chain recombines TRBV6-6 with TRBJ2-7; TRBD2 matches 11 bases. Germline CDR1 reads MNHNY; CDR2 reads SVGAGI (reference sequence). V trimming: 0 bases; J trimming: 6 bases; junction bases outside the gene matches: 4. This CDR3 region has 15 residues. The chain's CDR3 is CASSYSASGGLEQYF. CDR3 nucleotide sequence: TGTGCCAGCAGTTACTCGGCTAGCGGGGGGCTCGAGCAGTACTTC.

V gene TRBV7-8 combines with J gene TRBJ1-2; no reliable D call. Per the germline V gene, CDR1 is SGHVS and CDR2 is FQNEAQ. Deletions cut 5 bases from V and 2 bases from J, with 12 bases between. The CDR3 length is 14 residues. CDR3 sequence reads: CASSPTPGNYGYTF. The CDR3 nucleotides are TGTGCCAGCAGCCCGACACCGGGAAACTATGGCTACACCTTC.

Only a few counts were recorded for this clone. The CDR3 nucleotides are TGTGCCAGCGCACTAAGCCCCAGGGGGTACGAGCAGTACTTC. It translates to CASALSPRGYEQYF. V and J are TRBV27 and TRBJ2-7, with 7 bases matching TRBD1. CDR1 and CDR2 from the germline V gene are MNHEY and SMNVEV (reference sequence). There are 14 residues in the CDR3. The V gene end was trimmed by 8 bases and the J gene end by 4 bases; junction bases not matched to a gene: 11.

The chain uses TRBV19 and TRBJ1-5, with a tentative D call TRBD1 (5 bases). Germline assignment: CDR1 LNHDA and CDR2 SQIVND (reference sequence). V was trimmed by 5 bases and J by 4 bases, leaving 12 bases between them. The CDR3 consists of 14 residues. CDR3 DNA: TGTGCCAGTAGTCCCTGGGACGGAAATCAGCCCCAGCATTTT. The encoded protein is CASSPWDGNQPQHF.

The chain combines TRBV6-5 with TRBJ1-5; D possibly corresponds to TRBD1 (6 bases). The V gene's germline CDR1 is MNHEY and CDR2 SVGAGI. This CDR3 has 15 amino acids. The germline V and J ends were trimmed by 4 bases and 11 bases, with 21 bases remaining between them. The CDR3 DNA follows: TGTGCCAGCAGTTCCCTCCGGGACACATACGCGGCCCAGCATTTT. Protein: CASSSLRDTYAAQHF.

CDR3 nucleotides: TGTGCCAGCAGCTTAGCAGCGACAGGGTCCTACGAGCAGTACTTC. Residues: CASSLAATGSYEQYF. The chain employs TRBV7-9 and TRBJ2-7, with 7 bases that match TRBD1. Germline trimming cut 0 bases from V and 1 base from J; bases unmatched to any gene: 3. CDR3 length: 15 residues. The germline CDR1 and CDR2 sequences are SEHNR and FQNEAQ (reference sequence).

The rearrangement uses TRBV2 and TRBJ2-2; D assignment may be TRBD1 or TRBD2 (5 bases each). Trimming removed 7 bases at V and 2 bases at J, with 14 bases between. The CDR3 runs to 15 residues. Germline CDR1 is SNHLY and CDR2 is FYNNEI. The CDR3 DNA follows: TGTGCCAGCACTTCGCCGGGGCACAACACCGGGGAGCTGTTTTTT. This codes for CASTSPGHNTGELFF.